The 8 T cell receptor beta chains below were found in one sample sequenced in a study of blood T cell repertoires in COVID-19. Some clones are missing from TCRdb's copy, which holds only in-frame ones; the method was immunoSEQ multiplex PCR. The table has about 140,000 clones, around 86% seen once. The material sequenced was PBMCs or T cells enriched from blood (not recorded which). These receptors originate from a man aged 50-60 years who had recovered from COVID-19.

J is TRBJ1-2 and V is TRBV6-2 or TRBV6-3, with D possibly being TRBD1 (5 bases). V lost 5 bases and J 4 bases, leaving 14 bases between the germline ends. The length of the CDR3 is 14 residues. The germline gives CDR1 MNHEY, CDR2 SVGEGT. Written as DNA, the CDR3 is TGTGCCAGCAGTCCGTTCTTAGGGGCCTATGGCTACACCTTC. Protein sequence: CASSPFLGAYGYTF.

This clone was seen only a few times. The chain has TRBV19 and TRBJ1-1; no definite D call. The CDR3 contains 15 residues. Germline V gene sequence: CDR1 LNHDA, CDR2 SQIVND (reference sequence). The V end lost 7 bases, the J end lost 1 base, and 16 bases lay between the germline ends. The CDR3 protein is CASTLGQRRNTEAFF. CDR3 in DNA: TGTGCCAGTACTCTTGGTCAGAGGCGGAACACTGAAGCTTTCTTT.

In DNA, the CDR3 is TGTGCCAGCAGTCTATACCCACCTGGACACGGTGCAACTAATGAAAAACTGTTTTTT. Its translation is CASSLYPPGHGATNEKLFF. V and J are TRBV27 and TRBJ1-4, with D maybe TRBD1 (5 bases). CDR3 length: 19 residues. V gave up 5 bases and J gave up 0 bases, with 22 bases separating them. The germline gives CDR1 MNHEY, CDR2 SMNVEV (reference sequence).

The chain has TRBV19 and TRBJ1-2; 7 bases are a match to TRBD1. This CDR3 comprises 12 residues. Germline assignment: CDR1 LNHDA and CDR2 SQIVND (reference sequence). With V trimmed by 7 bases and J by 8 bases, 7 bases remained unmatched. The CDR3 DNA reads TGTGCCAGTACCCGGACAGGTTTGGGCTACACCTTC. Its protein product is CASTRTGLGYTF.

This chain uses TRBV6-1 with TRBJ1-2; D remains ambiguous. The CDR3 consists of 17 residues. V was cut by 2 bases and J by 4 bases, with 20 bases left in between. CDR1 and CDR2 from the germline V gene are MNHNS and SASEGT. CDR3 nucleotide sequence: TGTGCCAGCAGTGAAAGTCTGATAGGGAGTTGGCGCTATGGCTACACCTTC. It specifies CASSESLIGSWRYGYTF.

V and J are TRBV6-5 and TRBJ1-1; 9 positions match TRBD1. J lost 11 bases, V lost 4 bases, and 5 bases had no gene match. Germline-derived CDR1 and CDR2 are MNHEY and SVGAGI. This CDR3 has 12 amino acids. DNA of the CDR3: TGTGCCAGCAGTTTTGGGACAGGGTCTGCTTTCTTT. Its translation: CASSFGTGSAFF.

The chain joins TRBV3-1 (or the pseudogene TRBV3-2) to TRBJ2-5; D is unclear. CDR1 LGHDT and CDR2 YNNKEL come from the germline V gene (reference sequence). Trimming shortened V by 5 bases and J by 5 bases, and 6 bases separated the two germline ends. CDR3 length: 11 residues. The chain's CDR3 is CASSFLETQYF. CDR3 DNA: TGTGCCAGCAGCTTTCTGGAGACCCAGTACTTC.

This clone was counted only a few times. The CDR3 reads CASSLASYGYTF. For the CDR3, the DNA is TGTGCCAGCAGCCTGGCCTCCTATGGCTACACCTTC. The chain is built from TRBV6-2 or TRBV6-3 and TRBJ1-2; no clear D gene. The germline V gene encodes CDR1 MNHEY and CDR2 SVGEGT. V dropped 6 bases and J dropped 4 bases, with 9 bases sitting between them. The CDR3 has 12 residues.